The 26 T cell receptor beta chains below come from one sample, sequenced in a study of tumor-infiltrating lymphocytes in localized non-small cell lung cancer (dated by TCRdb to the early 2020s). Libraries came from the immunoSEQ multiplex PCR assay. As stored in TCRdb, this immuneACCESS dataset retains in-frame rearrangements with V and J assigned. A fraction of the clones does not appear; measured against another copy, unresolved V genes explain less than half of the discrepancy, and the remainder lacks a known reason. This sample lists several thousand clones; approximately 71% were detected once. The ten biggest clones cover around 12% of the sample. Sequenced material: lung tumor tissue. The receptors originated from a human donor with non-small cell lung cancer.

V is TRBV14 and J is TRBJ1-2, with a tentative D call TRBD1 (6 bases). Trimming shortened V by 4 bases and J by 7 bases, and 13 bases separated the two germline ends. This CDR3 comprises 13 residues. From germline, CDR1 is SGHDN and CDR2 FVKESK. The DNA for the CDR3 is TGTGCCAGCAGCCCGATCCGGGACACTGGCTACACCTTC. This gives the protein CASSPIRDTGYTF.

This clone was observed a few times. V usage is TRBV6-5 and J usage is TRBJ1-1; TRBD1 aligns across 8 bases. Germline trimming cut 6 bases from V and 7 bases from J; bases unmatched to any gene: 4. This CDR3 is built from 12 residues. CDR1 and CDR2 from the germline V gene are MNHEY and SVGAGI. The CDR3 bases are TGTGCCAGCAGGCACACAGGGGGTGAAGCTTTCTTT. Residues: CASRHTGGEAFF.

This chain links TRBV5-6 with TRBJ1-3; D is perhaps TRBD1 (6 bases). Germline values: CDR1 SGHDT, CDR2 YYEEEE. Trimming left V 1 base short and J 2 bases short, with 13 bases between. The CDR3 covers 16 residues. DNA for the CDR3: TGTGCCAGCAGCTTGTTGGCAGGGGCAGCTGGAAACACCATATATTTT. Residues: CASSLLAGAAGNTIYF.

This sequence joins TRBV6-5 and TRBJ2-4, with D possibly matching TRBD1 (5 bases). V was cut by 7 bases and J by 6 bases, with 7 bases left in between. Germline CDR1 MNHEY, CDR2 SVGAGI. The CDR3 totals 11 residues. DNA for the CDR3: TGTGCCAGCAACCAGGGAAACATTCAGTACTTC. This encodes CASNQGNIQYF.

The sample holds one count of this clone. V gene TRBV7-2 combines with J gene TRBJ2-5; maybe TRBD1 (5 bases). V gave up 3 bases and J gave up 6 bases, with 11 bases separating them. In germline, CDR1 is SGHTA, CDR2 FQGNSA. CDR3 length: 13 amino acids. CDR3 sequence reads: CASSFKGVKTQYF. CDR3 coding DNA: TGTGCCAGCAGCTTTAAAGGGGTGAAGACCCAGTACTTC.

V usage is TRBV5-1 and J usage is TRBJ2-3; 8 positions agree with TRBD2. Germline CDR1 SGHRS, CDR2 YFSETQ. This CDR3 comprises 17 residues. After removal of 0 bases from V and 1 base from J, the junction contained 7 bases not matched to a gene. The CDR3 DNA reads as TGCGCCAGCAGCTTGGGATCGGGGGGGGTTGGCACAGATACGCAGTATTTT. This sequence encodes CASSLGSGGVGTDTQYF.

The rearrangement uses TRBV7-2 and TRBJ1-1; D is ambiguous. The CDR3 is 13 amino acids. Per the germline V gene, CDR1 is SGHTA and CDR2 is FQGNSA. V lost 5 bases and J lost 7, with 14 bases in between. The CDR3 is CASSRHTESEAFF. DNA of the CDR3: TGTGCCAGCAGCCGACATACAGAGAGTGAAGCTTTCTTT.

The CDR3: CASSRTGSYEQYF. CDR3 coding DNA: TGTGCCAGCAGCCGTACAGGGTCCTACGAGCAGTACTTC. The rearrangement uses TRBV7-2 and TRBJ2-7; tentative D call: TRBD1 (6 bases). V was clipped by 5 bases and J by 1 base, with 9 bases between them. Germline values: CDR1 SGHTA, CDR2 FQGNSA. The CDR3 runs to 13 residues.

CDR3 sequence: CASSPSPRNYGYTF. The CDR3 DNA follows: TGTGCCAGCTCACCAAGCCCGAGGAACTATGGCTACACCTTC. The chain couples TRBV18 to TRBJ1-2; D uncertain. Germline CDR1 KGHSH, CDR2 LQKENI. The CDR3 is made up of 14 amino acids. Trimming took off 2 bases at V and 2 bases at J, with 9 bases between the two ends.

The chain joins TRBV5-8 to TRBJ1-6, with D possibly matching TRBD1 (6 bases). Germline lookup yields CDR1 SGHTS and CDR2 YDEGEE. This CDR3 region has 14 residues. V was cut by 4 bases and J by 4 bases, with 9 bases left in between. DNA for the CDR3: TGTGCCAGCAGCCTTACAGGGTATAATTCACCCCTCCACTTT. As protein: CASSLTGYNSPLHF.

This clone ranks as large (0.1 to 1%). The V and J genes are TRBV9 and TRBJ1-6; tentative D call: TRBD1 (5 bases). From germline, CDR1 is SGDLS and CDR2 YYNGEE. V was shortened by 4 bases and J by 6 bases, with 11 bases between the two germline ends. The CDR3 runs 14 residues. CDR3 bases: TGTGCCAGCAGCCTCCGGGACGGTAATTCACCCCTCCACTTT. This translates into CASSLRDGNSPLHF.

The gene calls are TRBV19 and TRBJ2-3; D unresolved. V was pared by 4 bases and J by 8 bases, with 13 bases between. CDR1 is LNHDA and CDR2 is SQIVND in the germline V gene (reference sequence). The CDR3 extends over 13 amino acids. CDR3: CASSKDPLGTQYF. The CDR3, as DNA: TGTGCCAGTAGTAAGGACCCTTTAGGTACGCAGTATTTT.

This chain links TRBV7-8 with TRBJ2-7; possibly TRBD2 for D (6 bases). Trimming shortened V by 1 base and J by 2 bases, and 15 bases separated the two germline ends. The CDR3 contains 16 residues. Germline V gene data show CDR1 as SGHVS and CDR2 as FQNEAQ. The CDR3 DNA reads TGTGCCAGCAGCTTAGTTGCGGGGACCGAAACCTACGAGCAGTACTTC. It translates to CASSLVAGTETYEQYF.

This rearrangement joins TRBV4-1 to TRBJ1-5; tentative D call: TRBD1 (6 bases). CDR1 is MGHRA and CDR2 is YSYEKL in the germline V gene. Trimming removed 2 bases from V and 0 bases from J, with 8 bases in between. CDR3 size: 15 residues. The CDR3 loop reads CASSQLQGSNQPQHF. The CDR3 nucleotides read TGCGCCAGCAGCCAACTACAGGGTAGCAATCAGCCCCAGCATTTT.

The chain joins TRBV10-3 to TRBJ1-5, with 8 positions matching TRBD1. CDR1 is ENHRY, CDR2 SYGVKD, per germline. The V segment lost 7 bases and the J segment 7 bases; nucleotides outside the gene matches: 6. This CDR3 has 13 residues. The CDR3 sequence: CAITAGGEQPQHF. CDR3 DNA: TGTGCCATCACCGCAGGGGGCGAACAGCCCCAGCATTTT.

The chain combines TRBV7-9 with TRBJ1-4, with 8 bases matching TRBD1. V was pared by 5 bases and J by 7 bases, with 3 bases of the junction left unmatched. The germline V gene has CDR1 SEHNR and CDR2 FQNEAQ (reference sequence). CDR3 size: 13 residues. CDR3 DNA sequence: TGTGCCAGCAGCAAGACAGGGGTTGAAAAACTGTTTTTT. This sequence encodes CASSKTGVEKLFF.

This chain connects TRBV5-1 to TRBJ2-5; 8 bases match TRBD1. TRBJ2-7 explains the end of the DNA better; the J call may be wrong. CDR3 size: 14 residues. Germline V gene sequence: CDR1 SGHRS, CDR2 YFSETQ. As DNA, the CDR3 is TGCGCCAGCAGCTTCGGGACAGGTACCTACGAGCAGTACTTC. It codes for CASSFGTGTYEQYF.

This clone has more than one count but fewer than ten. The chain couples TRBV19 to TRBJ1-1, with D uncertain. V was cut by 3 bases and J by 0 bases, with 8 bases left in between. The CDR3 has 14 amino acids. Germline CDR1 reads LNHDA; CDR2 reads SQIVND (reference sequence). DNA of the CDR3: TGTGCCAGTAGTATCGAACGGATGAACACTGAAGCTTTCTTT. Its translation: CASSIERMNTEAFF.

The CDR3 nucleotides are TGTGCCAGCAGTGACCCAGCCCCGCCCCTACAAGAGACCCAGTACTTC. This sequence encodes CASSDPAPPLQETQYF. V and J are TRBV6-4 and TRBJ2-5; D gene ambiguous. This CDR3 region has 16 residues. With 2 bases removed from V and 2 bases from J, the gap between germline ends came to 15 bases. The germline V gene encodes CDR1 MRHNA and CDR2 SNTAGT.

This clone was seen just once. This chain links TRBV4-3 with TRBJ2-5, with 12 bases matching TRBD2. V trimming: 1 base; J trimming: 0 bases; junction bases outside the gene matches: 6. The CDR3 has 18 amino acids. Germline V gene lookup returns CDR1 LGHNA and CDR2 YSLEER. Here the CDR3 reads CASSQVRTSGGNQETQYF. The DNA for the CDR3 is TGCGCCAGCAGCCAAGTGAGAACTAGCGGGGGGAACCAAGAGACCCAGTACTTC.

The CDR3 DNA sequence: TGTGCCAGCAGCGCGACAGGGGGCAGGCATGAAAAACTGTTTTTT. Its translation: CASSATGGRHEKLFF. The chain uses TRBV5-4 and TRBJ1-4; 10 nucleotides line up with TRBD1. V dropped 4 bases and J dropped 6; count of bases not matched to a gene: 6. The CDR3 runs to 15 residues. Germline CDR1 SGHNT, CDR2 YYREEE (reference sequence).

The J gene is TRBJ1-4, the V gene TRBV2, with D tentatively TRBD1 (5 bases). Germline V CDR1 and CDR2: SNHLY, FYNNEI. Trimming pared 7 bases from V and 8 bases from J, leaving 14 bases between. The CDR3 runs to 13 residues. The CDR3 sequence is CASTLGAWEKLFF. CDR3 DNA: TGTGCCAGCACTCTTGGGGCCTGGGAAAAACTGTTTTTT.

This clone was detected a few times. The chain links TRBV7-9 to TRBJ1-1, with 12 bases that match TRBD1. The CDR3 loop spans 16 amino acids. Looked up from germline, CDR1 is SEHNR and CDR2 is FQNEAQ (reference sequence). V was clipped by 2 bases and J by 4 bases; unmatched bases: 5. The CDR3 DNA is TGTGCCAGCAGCTTATTGGGACAGGGGGCGCGCACTGAAGCTTTCTTT. Protein product: CASSLLGQGARTEAFF.

The gene calls are TRBV11-1 and TRBJ1-2; D is undetermined. Germline values: CDR1 SGHAT, CDR2 FQDESV (reference sequence). Trimming removed 5 bases from V and 4 bases from J, with 14 bases in between. This CDR3 region has 14 residues. CDR3 nucleotides: TGTGCCAGCAGCCGACCCGGGTCAGCCTATGGCTACACCTTC. The encoded protein is CASSRPGSAYGYTF.

This chain connects TRBV19 to TRBJ2-5; TRBD2 matches 8 bases. J lost 1 base, V lost 7 bases, and 11 bases had no gene match. Germline CDR1 reads LNHDA; CDR2 reads SQIVND (reference sequence). The CDR3 has 16 amino acids. CDR3 amino acids: CASTPGGGGSQETQYF. CDR3 coding DNA: TGTGCCAGTACCCCGGGAGGCGGGGGGTCCCAAGAGACCCAGTACTTC.

This clone was seen a few times. V usage is TRBV27 and J usage is TRBJ1-6; tentative D call: TRBD1 (6 bases). V was trimmed by 5 bases and J by 7 bases, leaving 18 bases between them. CDR1 and CDR2 from the germline V gene are MNHEY and SMNVEV (reference sequence). CDR3 length equals 16 residues. CDR3 bases: TGTGCCAGCAGTCCCCTAACAGGGACGGGAAATTCACCCCTCCACTTT. Protein: CASSPLTGTGNSPLHF.